The clone carrying this TCR beta chain was recorded once. Its antigen is as yet unknown. V lost 1 base, J lost 6 bases, and 8 bases stayed unmatched. The CDR3 totals 15 residues. Germline V gives CDR1 LNHDA, CDR2 SQIVND (reference sequence). Clones were sequenced by immunoSEQ multiplex PCR, and TCRdb holds only the in-frame ones, with some missing. The sample has 150,000 or so clones, about nine tenths seen once. Second-dose intervals near 4 or 12 weeks were combined. The data were taken from a study of T cell responses to AZD1222 COVID-19 vaccine. Broader study findings: Without day 14 samples, only post-peak T cell repertoires were studied. Possibly, clonal diversity was underestimated; donors were largely white British and included more females. An increase in Spike-specific TCR breadth and depth was observed after two AZD1222 doses.

The source was peripheral blood, collected 28 days after the second AZD1222 dose. The chain joins TRBV19 to TRBJ1-1; 7 positions match TRBD1. The sequence was obtained from an adult who received the AZD1222 COVID-19 vaccine. The CDR3 spells CASSIVETGRSEAFF. DNA of the CDR3: TGTGCCAGTAGTATAGTAGAGACAGGGCGTTCTGAAGCTTTCTTT.